These T cell receptor beta chains were read from a single sample in a study of T cell responses to AZD1222 COVID-19 vaccine. Some clones are missing from TCRdb's copy, which holds only in-frame ones; the method was immunoSEQ multiplex PCR. The data contain roughly 76,000 clones, approximately 91% of them singletons. Material: peripheral blood, obtained on day 0 of AZD1222 vaccination. The receptors shown here come from an adult in good health. CDR3s include the opening cysteine and the closing phenylalanine or tryptophan. D genes are given only for firm matches. Size is stated for part of the rows, as once, few or many counts, or as a class when the clone is expanded.

J gene,clone size,D gene,V gene,CDR3 protein,CDR3 DNA
TRBJ2-2,-,-,TRBV19,CASSKLGDGRTGELFF,TGTGCCAGTAGCAAATTAGGGGACGGTCGTACCGGGGAGCTGTTTTTT
TRBJ2-2,-,-,TRBV24-1,CATRANTGELFF,TGTGCCACCAGGGCGAACACCGGGGAGCTGTTTTTT
TRBJ1-5,once,-,TRBV19,CASSTYLTPQGGNQPQHF,TGTGCCAGTAGTACTTACTTAACCCCACAGGGTGGCAATCAGCCCCAGCATTTT
TRBJ1-6,-,TRBD1,TRBV12-5,CASAGPGQGNVPLHF,TGTGCTAGTGCCGGACCGGGACAGGGGAATGTTCCCCTCCACTTT
TRBJ2-2,-,TRBD2,TRBV11-2,CASSRHLGGEVGELFF,TGTGCCAGCAGCCGCCACCTTGGGGGGGAGGTCGGGGAGCTGTTTTTT
TRBJ1-6,-,-,TRBV5-1,CASSLVAGVNSPLHF,TGCGCCAGCAGCTTGGTAGCAGGGGTTAATTCACCCCTCCACTTT
TRBJ2-1,-,-,TRBV7-8,CASSGGGRWQFF,TGTGCCAGCAGCGGAGGAGGCCGCTGGCAGTTCTTC
TRBJ2-3,-,TRBD1,TRBV5-1,CASSLGQGAYDTQYF,TGCGCCAGCAGCTTGGGACAGGGGGCATATGATACGCAGTATTTT
TRBJ1-2,-,TRBD1,TRBV6-5,CASNPGQGGNQGYTF,TGTGCCAGCAACCCGGGACAGGGAGGAAATCAAGGCTACACCTTC
TRBJ1-2,-,-,TRBV7-8,CASSPTRQSGMAGGYTF,TGTGCCAGCAGCCCCACAAGGCAGTCAGGGATGGCAGGTGGCTACACCTTC
TRBJ1-6,-,-,TRBV28,CASSPRGGQNSPLHF,TGTGCCAGCAGTCCCCGGGGGGGCCAGAATTCACCCCTCCACTTT
TRBJ1-5,-,-,TRBV28,CASSRGRPGSNQPQHF,TGTGCCAGCAGCCGGGGACGGCCGGGGAGCAATCAGCCCCAGCATTTT
TRBJ1-2,-,-,TRBV7-8,CASSLMENYGYTF,TGTGCCAGCAGCTTAATGGAAAACTATGGCTACACCTTC
TRBJ1-1,-,-,TRBV5-6,CASSLVFRNTEAFF,TGTGCCAGCAGCTTGGTTTTCAGGAACACTGAAGCTTTCTTT
TRBJ2-4,-,-,TRBV9,CASSVLGENIQYF,TGTGCCAGCAGCGTATTGGGGGAAAACATTCAGTACTTC
TRBJ1-5,-,-,TRBV9,CASSAGPSGPQHF,TGTGCCAGCAGCGCTGGACCATCGGGGCCCCAGCATTTT
TRBJ2-7,once,TRBD2,TRBV28,CASMAGESYEQYF,TGTGCCAGCATGGCGGGAGAATCCTACGAGCAGTACTTC
TRBJ2-1,-,-,TRBV11-3,CAISRTEGLSNEQFF,TGTGCCATAAGCAGAACCGAGGGGCTGAGTAATGAGCAGTTCTTC
TRBJ1-6,-,TRBD1,TRBV11-2,CASSLGQGGSYNSPLHF,TGTGCCAGCAGCCTGGGACAGGGGGGATCCTATAATTCACCCCTCCACTTT
TRBJ1-5,-,-,TRBV28,CASSITGNQPQHF,TGTGCCAGCAGTATTACAGGGAATCAGCCCCAGCATTTT
TRBJ2-1,-,-,TRBV2,CASSDQLPAGNEQFF,TGTGCCAGCAGTGACCAGCTCCCGGCGGGCAATGAGCAGTTCTTC
TRBJ1-1,-,-,TRBV28,CASYSGGTEAFF,TGTGCCTCTTACAGCGGGGGCACTGAAGCTTTCTTT
TRBJ2-1,-,-,TRBV7-2,CASSFNGPYNEQFF,TGTGCCAGCAGCTTCAATGGACCTTACAATGAGCAGTTCTTC
TRBJ2-7,-,-,TRBV7-9,CASSLPGQVEQYF,TGTGCCAGCAGCTTACCAGGGCAGGTCGAGCAGTACTTC
TRBJ1-2,-,-,TRBV7-9,CASSLVGNYGYTF,TGTGCCAGCAGCTTGGTAGGGAACTATGGCTACACCTTC